Below are 4 T cell receptor beta chains sequenced from a single sample in a study of T-cell reconstitution after alpha-beta-depleted transplantation in children. TCRbeta library construction was performed incorporating unique molecular identifiers. TCRdb passed the PCR reads through MiXCR, listing each CDR3 protein once. The sample consists of roughly 5,000 distinct CDR3 sequences, 7.3% of them appearing once. Specimen: PBMCs, mostly from graft donor cells, collected 60 days after TCRalphabeta/CD19-depleted stem cell transplant. The receptors here all came from a boy in the first two years of life who had a stem cell transplant for SCID, so the T cells may come from the graft donor.

By its share, this clonotype is medium-sized. The chain uses TRBV7-9 and TRBJ1-2; D is ambiguous. Germline V lookup: CDR1 SEHNR, CDR2 FQNEAQ (reference sequence). Trimming pared 3 bases from V and 7 bases from J, leaving 15 bases between. The CDR3 has 14 amino acids. The CDR3 sequence is CASSFLGPAVGYTF. The CDR3 coding sequence is TGTGCCAGCAGCTTTCTCGGACCGGCGGTTGGCTACACCTTC.

This clonotype rates as medium-sized. This chain links TRBV5-1 with TRBJ2-5; D is unresolved. Germline V gene sequence: CDR1 SGHRS, CDR2 YFSETQ. The CDR3 covers 15 residues. The V and J ends lost 3 bases and 5 bases respectively, with 17 bases between them. The CDR3 coding sequence is TGCGCCAGCAGCTGGCCCGGGTCCTTGGTTGAGACCCAGTACTTC. It is translated as CASSWPGSLVETQYF.

By share, this clonotype ranks as medium-sized. The chain is built from TRBV12-3 or TRBV12-4 and TRBJ1-6, with D possibly TRBD1 on 6 matching bases. Between the trimmed V and J ends, which lost 6 bases and 9 bases, there was a span of 9 bases. The CDR3 is made up of 12 amino acids. The CDR3 DNA reads TGTGCCAGCAGACAGGGAACTTCACCCCTCCACTTT. It specifies CASRQGTSPLHF.

The chain carries TRBV3-1 and TRBJ2-1; a weak D match, TRBD2 (5 bases). The V end lost 11 bases, the J end lost 1 base, and 24 bases lay between the germline ends. Germline V gene sequence: CDR1 LGHDT, CDR2 YNNKEL (reference sequence). CDR3 length equals 17 residues. This CDR3 is CACCHQVPRASYNEQFF. DNA for the CDR3: TGTGCCTGCTGCCACCAGGTCCCGCGGGCATCCTACAATGAGCAGTTCTTC.